Each of the 10 T cell receptor beta chains below was sequenced from the same sample in a study of blood T cells in healthy people across ages. A sample-barcoded 5' primer and a J-beta primer mix were used in a second PCR of roughly 7 to 11 cycles. TCRdb independently ran MiXCR on the 5' RACE reads; one entry per CDR3 protein. The sample holds hundreds of thousands of distinct CDR3 sequences, about 30% seen once. Sequencing used blood. All receptors come from a woman older than 75 in good health.

The genes are TRBV6-2 or TRBV6-3 and TRBJ1-6, with D unresolved. V shed 2 bases and J shed 0 bases, with 11 bases lying between them. The CDR3 runs to 17 residues. The germline gives CDR1 MNHEY, CDR2 SVGEGT. The CDR3 nucleotides are TGTGCCAGCAGTTACCGGGATGCGAGCTCCTATAATTCACCCCTCCACTTT. It yields the protein CASSYRDASSYNSPLHF.

This clonotype was counted many times. V is TRBV7-6 and J is TRBJ2-1; 9 bases are shared with TRBD2. The CDR3 totals 15 residues. CDR1 and CDR2 from the germline V gene are SGHVS and FNYEAQ. The V gene end was trimmed by 8 bases and the J gene end by 8 bases; junction bases not matched to a gene: 13. The CDR3 DNA reads TGTGCCAGCCGCATACAGGGGCGGGGGGGGGATGAGCAGTTCTTC. Its translation: CASRIQGRGGDEQFF.

The CDR3, as DNA: TGTGCCAGTAAGCCGGGACCCTCCTACAATGAGCAGTTCTTC. This gives the protein CASKPGPSYNEQFF. The chain couples TRBV19 to TRBJ2-1; the D call may be TRBD1 or TRBD2 (5 bases each). Trimming stripped 7 bases from V and 0 bases from J, with 10 bases between. CDR1 and CDR2 from the germline V gene are LNHDA and SQIVND (reference sequence). There are 14 residues in the CDR3.

At least ten counts were recorded for this clonotype. V and J are TRBV4-1 and TRBJ2-3, with D unresolved. Trimming shortened V by 0 bases and J by 3 bases, and 13 bases separated the two germline ends. This CDR3 region has 16 residues. Germline CDR1 MGHRA, CDR2 YSYEKL. CDR3 sequence: CASSQDDGYPTDTQYF. CDR3 DNA: TGCGCCAGCAGCCAAGACGACGGATATCCAACAGATACGCAGTATTTT.

CDR3 bases: TGCAGTGCTGCCCGGACAGGGAAGGGCGACGAGCAGTACTTC. It encodes CSAARTGKGDEQYF. The rearrangement uses TRBV20-1 and TRBJ2-5, with 8 bases matching TRBD1. The DNA matches TRBJ2-7 better at its end, which makes the J call doubtful. The CDR3 spans 14 residues. Germline CDR1 is DFQATT and CDR2 is SNEGSKA (reference sequence).

As regards this clonotype: This may be a read error, as it is one base from a much larger clone. J is TRBJ2-5 and V is TRBV5-1, with 14 bases fitting TRBD2. The germline V gene encodes CDR1 SGHRS and CDR2 YFSETQ. V dropped 2 bases and J dropped 11; count of bases not matched to a gene: 17. The CDR3 is 18 residues long. CDR3 sequence (DNA): TGCGCCAGCAGCTTCGGACTAGCGGGGGGCATCGGTTACAATGAGCAGTACTTC. Encoded protein: CASSFGLAGGIGYNEQYF.

The chain combines TRBV7-3 with TRBJ2-7, with D unresolved. Germline CDR1 and CDR2: SGHTA and FQGTGA. V lost 5 bases and J 2 bases, leaving 10 bases between the germline ends. The CDR3 covers 13 residues. The CDR3 loop is CASSPSQAYEQYF. CDR3 coding DNA: TGTGCCAGCAGCCCCAGTCAGGCCTACGAGCAGTACTTC.

A note on this clonotype: A single base separates this from a much larger clone, so it may be a read error. V and J are TRBV9 and TRBJ2-7, with D tentatively TRBD1 or TRBD2 (5 bases each). Germline V gene sequence: CDR1 SGDLS, CDR2 YYNGEE. V lost 6 bases, J lost 7 bases, and 29 bases lay in between. The length of the CDR3 is 17 residues. The CDR3 protein is CASTVDGDPRNYNEQYF. CDR3 nucleotide sequence: TGTGCCAGCACCGTGGACGGGGACCCTCGTAATTACAATGAGCAGTACTTC.

This clonotype turned up a few times. The chain couples TRBV27 to TRBJ1-2; D uncertain. The CDR3 has 12 residues. CDR1 MNHEY and CDR2 SMNVEV come from the germline V gene (reference sequence). V lost 2 bases and J 8 bases, leaving 9 bases between the germline ends. The CDR3 sequence: CASSLRGVGYTF. The CDR3 DNA reads TGTGCCAGCAGTTTACGAGGTGTCGGCTACACCTTC.

The chain has TRBV20-1 and TRBJ2-5, with 7 bases aligning to TRBD2. CDR1 and CDR2 (germline): DFQATT, SNEGSKA (reference sequence). V shed 3 bases, J shed 0 bases, and the junction held 4 bases outside the gene matches. The length of the CDR3 is 14 residues. This chain's CDR3 is CSASGRLNQETQYF. CDR3 nucleotide sequence: TGCAGTGCTAGCGGGAGGCTAAACCAAGAGACCCAGTACTTC.